The 32 T cell receptor beta chains below all came from one sample that was sequenced in a study of regulatory T cells in long-lasting Graves disease. The time point is: persistent/refractory GD, antithyroid drugs over 5 years with positive TRAb. RNA isolated from PBMCs was used to make the TCR library. Libraries of TCR beta came from iRepertoire HTBI primers plus Arm-PCR of CDR3 regions. Via MiXCR, TCRdb re-called the multiplex PCR reads, giving one row per CDR3 protein. This sample has 350,000 to 450,000 distinct CDR3 sequences, with less than 30% found just once. The source was peripheral blood mononuclear cells (PBMCs), collected when the disease was refractory, from a patient treated with antithyroid drugs. Receptors were obtained from a woman aged 35 to 49 with Graves disease.

This clonotype has at least ten counts. The chain employs TRBV19 and TRBJ1-1, with 7 bases lining up with TRBD1. Germline V gives CDR1 LNHDA, CDR2 SQIVND (reference sequence). The CDR3 totals 13 residues. J was trimmed by 5 bases and V by 3 bases; bases with no gene match: 3. The CDR3 coding sequence is TGTGCCAGTAGTATCCAGGGGGGGACTGAAGCTTTCTTT. Translation gives CASSIQGGTEAFF.

J is TRBJ1-5 and V is TRBV6-1; 10 bases line up with TRBD1. The CDR3 runs to 15 residues. Germline values: CDR1 MNHNS, CDR2 SASEGT. V was clipped by 6 bases and J by 5 bases; unmatched bases: 7. The CDR3 DNA follows: TGTGCCAGCAGAGGCGCCGGGACAGGGGATCAGCCCCAGCATTTT. Encoded protein: CASRGAGTGDQPQHF.

This clonotype was recorded at least ten times. The chain is built from TRBV28 and TRBJ2-5; 9 nucleotides agree with TRBD2. Looked up from germline, CDR1 is MDHEN and CDR2 is SYDVKM. V shed 3 bases, J shed 1 base, and the junction held 3 bases outside the gene matches. The CDR3 extends over 15 amino acids. CDR3 in amino acids: CASSLLAGPQETQYF. The CDR3 DNA is TGTGCCAGCAGTTTGCTAGCGGGACCCCAAGAGACCCAGTACTTC.

The chain has TRBV28 and TRBJ2-7; 10 bases are a match to TRBD2. CDR3 length: 19 residues. CDR1 MDHEN and CDR2 SYDVKM come from the germline V gene. J gave up 1 base and V 7 bases, and 19 bases lay outside the gene matches. In DNA form, the CDR3 reads TGTGCCAGCAACCAGAACTTTAGGACTAGCGGAGCTTTTTCCTACGAGCAGTACTTC. It encodes CASNQNFRTSGAFSYEQYF. The variable domain in full, completed from reference TRBV28 and TRBJ2-7, reads DVKVTQSSRYLVKRTGEKVFLECVQDMDHENMFWYRQDPGLGLRLIYFSYDVKMKEKGDIPEGYSVSREKKERFSLILESASTNQTSMYLCASNQNFRTSGAFSYEQYFGPGTRLTVT.

This clonotype was observed many times. This chain joins TRBV12-3 or TRBV12-4 and TRBJ1-1; D is uncertain. CDR3 length equals 15 residues. V lost 3 bases, J lost 0 bases, and 11 bases lay in between. CDR3 sequence (DNA): TGTGCCAGCAGTTTCTTCGACGGGATGAACACTGAAGCTTTCTTT. As protein: CASSFFDGMNTEAFF.

About this clonotype itself: A much larger clone is a single base away; this may be a read error. The CDR3 carries no conserved terminal phenylalanine or tryptophan, so it likely arises from a read error. The chain uses TRBV2 and TRBJ2-7, with D possibly matching TRBD1 (6 bases). V dropped 6 bases and J dropped 0 bases, with 9 bases sitting between them. Germline CDR1 SNHLY, CDR2 FYNNEI. This CDR3 has 13 residues. DNA of the CDR3: TGTGCCAGCAGAACAGGGAGCTCCTACGAGCAGTACCTC. Amino acid sequence: CASRTGSSYEQYL.

This clonotype has a count of ten or more. The V call is TRBV7-8, the J call TRBJ2-1; 8 bases fit TRBD1. V was clipped by 5 bases and J by 6 bases; unmatched bases: 9. CDR1 SGHVS and CDR2 FQNEAQ come from the germline V gene. The CDR3 spans 15 residues. CDR3 nucleotides: TGTGCCAGCAGCCTAAGGACAGGGATGGGCAATGAGCAGTTCTTC. As protein: CASSLRTGMGNEQFF.

This clonotype has a handful of counts. V gene TRBV14 combines with J gene TRBJ2-5, with D uncertain. Germline V CDR1 and CDR2: SGHDN, FVKESK. Trimming took off 4 bases at V and 5 bases at J, with 11 bases between the two ends. The CDR3 runs to 13 residues. Here the CDR3 DNA reads TGTGCCAGCAGCCGTTCCCCCGCCGAGACCCAGTACTTC. The encoded protein is CASSRSPAETQYF.

The J gene is TRBJ1-4, the V gene TRBV3-1; the D is unclear. The V end was cut by 10 bases, the J end by 6 bases, with 15 bases between. Germline V gene data show CDR1 as LGHDT and CDR2 as YNNKEL (reference sequence). The CDR3 is 13 residues long. CDR3 nucleotide sequence: TGTGCCACCTATGGGCCCAAAGATGAAAAACTGTTTTTT. Encoded protein: CATYGPKDEKLFF.

This clonotype was seen repeatedly, ten times or more. The chain joins TRBV27 to TRBJ1-1; a possible D gene is TRBD1 (6 bases). Germline V lookup: CDR1 MNHEY, CDR2 SMNVEV (reference sequence). The CDR3 contains 16 residues. Trimming shortened V by 4 bases and J by 0 bases, and 15 bases separated the two germline ends. The DNA of the CDR3 is TGTGCCAGCAGTTCCGCGGACAGCCTTATGAACACTGAAGCTTTCTTT. This codes for CASSSADSLMNTEAFF.

This clonotype has only a few counts. This rearrangement joins TRBV5-1 to TRBJ1-1; D not certain. Germline V lookup: CDR1 SGHRS, CDR2 YFSETQ. Trimming took 1 base from V and 2 from J, leaving 9 bases between them. CDR3 size: 14 residues. The CDR3 DNA reads TGCGCCAGCAGCTTGATGATAGGAAACACTGAAGCTTTCTTT. Amino acids: CASSLMIGNTEAFF.

CDR3 sequence reads: CASIDRALSSYEQYF. In nucleotides, the CDR3 is TGTGCCAGCATTGACCGGGCTCTAAGCTCCTACGAGCAGTACTTC. The gene calls are TRBV27 and TRBJ2-7; D is undetermined. Germline loops: CDR1 MNHEY, CDR2 SMNVEV (reference sequence). V dropped 7 bases and J dropped 0 bases, with 16 bases sitting between them. CDR3 length: 15 residues.

There are many counts of this clonotype. The chain is built from TRBV2 and TRBJ2-5; D is ambiguous. CDR1 is SNHLY and CDR2 is FYNNEI in the germline V gene. V lost 3 bases to trimming and J lost 2 bases, with 13 bases between them. CDR3 length: 15 residues. The CDR3 reads CASSELPRTQETQYF. For the CDR3, the DNA is TGTGCCAGCAGTGAGCTCCCGAGAACTCAAGAGACCCAGTACTTC.

Notes on this clonotype: One end of the junction is discordant with germline, which a read error may explain. V gene TRBV24-1 combines with J gene TRBJ2-7; 8 bases line up with TRBD1. CDR1 KGHDR and CDR2 SFDVKD come from the germline V gene. CDR3 length: 14 residues. The CDR3 DNA sequence: TGTGCCGCCAGTGACTCAGGGGGCTCAAGGGAGCAGTACTTC. It encodes CAASDSGGSREQYF.

This clonotype came up many times. The genes are TRBV28 and TRBJ1-1; TRBD1 matches 7 bases. The CDR3 has 15 amino acids. V trimming: 7 bases; J trimming: 0 bases; junction bases outside the gene matches: 8. CDR1 is MDHEN, CDR2 SYDVKM, per germline. The CDR3 here is CASTTGNRVNTEAFF. The CDR3 nucleotides are TGTGCCAGCACGACAGGGAACAGGGTGAACACTGAAGCTTTCTTT. The full variable domain, with the rest looked up from reference TRBV28 and TRBJ1-1, is DVKVTQSSRYLVKRTGEKVFLECVQDMDHENMFWYRQDPGLGLRLIYFSYDVKMKEKGDIPEGYSVSREKKERFSLILESASTNQTSMYLCASTTGNRVNTEAFFGQGTRLTVV.

CDR3 in amino acids: CSATLSHRRAGYTF. Written as DNA, the CDR3 is TGCAGTGCTACCCTAAGTCACAGACGCGCTGGCTACACCTTC. This chain uses TRBV20-1 with TRBJ1-2; D gene unclear. CDR1 DFQATT and CDR2 SNEGSKA come from the germline V gene (reference sequence). CDR3 size: 14 residues. Trimming took 4 bases from V and 7 from J, leaving 19 bases between them.

The chain employs TRBV2 and TRBJ2-7; TRBD2 might be the D (5 bases). V was clipped by 6 bases and J by 3 bases, with 15 bases between them. This CDR3 spans 14 amino acids. Germline CDR1 reads SNHLY; CDR2 reads FYNNEI. DNA for the CDR3: TGTGCCAGCAGCCAAGACCCAAGCGGCTACGAGCAGTACTTC. Protein product: CASSQDPSGYEQYF.

This clonotype was observed many times. The chain links TRBV2 to TRBJ1-1, with TRBD1 matching over 7 bases. This CDR3 is built from 13 residues. V was pared by 10 bases and J by 6 bases, with 11 bases of the junction left unmatched. Germline-derived CDR1 and CDR2 are SNHLY and FYNNEI. DNA of the CDR3: TGTGCCACGTGGAAGACAGGGTCCTCTGAAGCTTTCTTT. It translates to CATWKTGSSEAFF.

As to this clonotype: The junction departs from germline at one end; a sequencing error may be responsible. The rearrangement joins TRBV6-5 to TRBJ2-7, with TRBD2 as a possible D gene (5 bases). Germline CDR1 MNHEY, CDR2 SVGAGI. The CDR3 sequence is 13 residues long. The CDR3 protein is CASSYYSGYGQYF. The CDR3 region has the DNA TGTGCCAGCAGTTACTACAGCGGATACGGGCAGTACTTC.

This clonotype has a count of ten or more. The chain carries TRBV20-1 and TRBJ1-1, with TRBD1 as a possible D gene (6 bases). Looked up from germline, CDR1 is DFQATT and CDR2 is SNEGSKA (reference sequence). Deletions cut 3 bases from V and 0 bases from J, with 11 bases between. The CDR3 contains 14 residues. The CDR3 coding sequence is TGCAGTGCTAGTGGACAGACCATGAACACTGAAGCTTTCTTT. Translation: CSASGQTMNTEAFF.

This clonotype was detected ten times or more. V is TRBV12-3 or TRBV12-4 and J is TRBJ1-5; D gene unclear. This CDR3 spans 15 amino acids. V gave up 3 bases and J gave up 3 bases, with 12 bases separating them. CDR3 nucleotide sequence: TGTGCCAGCAGTTTGGGAAGTGGGAACAATCAGCCCCAGCATTTT. It encodes CASSLGSGNNQPQHF.

This clonotype was found a few times. In DNA, the CDR3 is TGTGCCAGCAGTTACTCGGTTTGGCCGCTGAACACTGAAGCTTTCTTT. This translates into CASSYSVWPLNTEAFF. The J gene is TRBJ1-1, the V gene TRBV6-6, with D unclear. CDR3 size: 16 residues. The germline CDR1 and CDR2 sequences are MNHNY and SVGAGI (reference sequence). V lost 0 bases, J lost 0 bases, and 11 bases lay in between.

This clonotype was detected many times. The J gene is TRBJ1-1, the V gene TRBV2; no reliable D call. Germline V gene data show CDR1 as SNHLY and CDR2 as FYNNEI. The V gene lost 7 bases and the J gene lost 5 bases, with 14 bases spanning the gap. The CDR3 covers 13 residues. CDR3 nucleotide sequence: TGTGCCAGCATGTGGAGGGCGGCTACTGAAGCTTTCTTT. As protein: CASMWRAATEAFF.

The J gene is TRBJ2-2, the V gene TRBV20-1; 7 positions match TRBD2. V dropped 6 bases and J dropped 3; count of bases not matched to a gene: 13. CDR1 is DFQATT and CDR2 is SNEGSKA in the germline V gene (reference sequence). There are 16 residues in the CDR3. The CDR3 DNA reads as TGCAGTGCCCGACGGGGCGGGAGAATCGACACCGGGGAGCTGTTTTTT. It is translated as CSARRGGRIDTGELFF.

This clonotype was counted many times. The V call is TRBV28, the J call TRBJ2-7, with 15 bases fitting TRBD2. After removal of 5 bases from V and 4 bases from J, the junction contained 6 bases not matched to a gene. The CDR3 runs to 16 residues. Per germline, CDR1 MDHEN and CDR2 SYDVKM. DNA for the CDR3: TGTGCCAGCAGTCAAGGGGGACTAGCGGGGGGATACGAGCAGTACTTC. It specifies CASSQGGLAGGYEQYF.

CDR3 residues: CASSVGNLNEQFF. The CDR3 region has the DNA TGTGCCAGCAGTGTCGGTAACCTCAATGAGCAGTTCTTC. The chain recombines TRBV2 with TRBJ2-1, with no clear D. CDR1 and CDR2 (germline): SNHLY, FYNNEI. The CDR3 extends over 13 amino acids. The ends were cut back, 4 bases at V and 6 bases at J, with 10 bases in the middle.

The rearrangement links TRBV25-1 to TRBJ1-2; TRBD1 aligns across 7 bases. Germline V CDR1 and CDR2: MGHDK, SYGVNS. The CDR3 is 14 residues long. The junction had 7 bases not matched to a gene; V was cut back by 3 bases and J by 6 bases. The CDR3 reads CASSESGTANGYTF. Here the CDR3 DNA reads TGTGCCAGCAGTGAGTCGGGGACAGCAAATGGCTACACCTTC.

This clonotype was seen ten or more times. The J gene is TRBJ1-2, the V gene TRBV24-1, with a weak D call TRBD1 (6 bases). CDR1 KGHDR and CDR2 SFDVKD come from the germline V gene. CDR3 length: 13 residues. The V and J ends lost 6 bases and 8 bases respectively, with 15 bases between them. DNA for the CDR3: TGTGCCACCAGTTCCCGACAGGACGGCGGCTACACCTTC. Protein sequence: CATSSRQDGGYTF.

As regards this clonotype: A read error may explain this, as a much larger clone is one base away. The gene calls are TRBV28 and TRBJ1-6, with D perhaps TRBD1 (5 bases). The CDR3 spans 15 residues. With 1 base removed from V and 7 bases from J, the gap between germline ends came to 11 bases. The germline V gene has CDR1 MDHEN and CDR2 SYDVKM. The CDR3 reads CASSLSQGLNSPLHF. The CDR3 DNA reads as TGTGCCAGCAGTTTATCCCAGGGTCTAAATTCACCCCTCCACTTT.

Only a few counts were recorded for this clonotype. The genes are TRBV6-1 and TRBJ1-5; a possible D gene is TRBD1 (5 bases). The CDR3 loop spans 13 amino acids. With 4 bases removed from V and 4 bases from J, the gap between germline ends came to 8 bases. Germline CDR1 is MNHNS and CDR2 is SASEGT. The DNA for the CDR3 is TGTGCCAGCAGTGGGACACCAAATCAGCCCCAGCATTTT. Protein: CASSGTPNQPQHF.

This clonotype was recorded many times. This chain joins TRBV20-1 and TRBJ2-7; 8 bases are shared with TRBD1. With 0 bases clipped from V and 2 bases from J, the junction kept 6 bases outside the gene matches. The V gene's germline CDR1 is DFQATT and CDR2 SNEGSKA (reference sequence). The CDR3 contains 15 residues. In nucleotides, the CDR3 is TGCAGTGCTAGAGAAGGACAGGGTAGAGCCTACGAGCAGTACTTC. Its translation is CSAREGQGRAYEQYF.

The rearrangement joins TRBV6-9 to TRBJ1-3; 7 nucleotides line up with TRBD1. Unmatched junction bases numbered 12, after V lost 3 bases and J lost 4 bases. The CDR3 covers 17 residues. Germline lookup yields CDR1 MNHGY and CDR2 SVAAGI. The CDR3 bases are TGTGCCAGCAGTTACTCTAAGAAACAGGGGCGAGGAAACACCATATATTTT. It yields the protein CASSYSKKQGRGNTIYF.